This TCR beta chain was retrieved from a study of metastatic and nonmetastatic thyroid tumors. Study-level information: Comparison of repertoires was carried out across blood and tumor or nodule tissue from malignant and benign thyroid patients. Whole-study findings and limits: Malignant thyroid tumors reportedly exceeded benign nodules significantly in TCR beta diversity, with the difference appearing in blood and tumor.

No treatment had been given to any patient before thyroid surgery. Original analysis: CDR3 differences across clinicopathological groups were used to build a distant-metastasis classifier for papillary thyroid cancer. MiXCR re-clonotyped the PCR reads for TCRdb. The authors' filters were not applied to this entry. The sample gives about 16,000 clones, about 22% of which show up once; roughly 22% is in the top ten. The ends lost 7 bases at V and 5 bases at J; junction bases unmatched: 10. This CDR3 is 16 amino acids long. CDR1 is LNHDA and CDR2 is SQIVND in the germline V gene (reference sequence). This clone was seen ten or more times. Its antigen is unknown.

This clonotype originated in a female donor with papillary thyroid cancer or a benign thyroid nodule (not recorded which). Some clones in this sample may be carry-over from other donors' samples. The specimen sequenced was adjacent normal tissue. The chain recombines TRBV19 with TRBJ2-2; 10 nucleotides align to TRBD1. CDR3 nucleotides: TGTGCCAGTATCCCCAGACAGGGGGCTTCTACCGGGGAGCTGTTTTTT. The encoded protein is CASIPRQGASTGELFF.